The 12 T cell receptor beta chains in this list originate from one sample, sequenced in a study of tumor T cells in aggressive B-cell lymphoma (dated by TCRdb to about 2017). Libraries were constructed by the immunoSEQ multiplex PCR assay. TCRdb obtained this table from immuneACCESS and retained in-frame rearrangements with V and J assigned. These tables miss some clones; where compared with another copy, unresolved V genes account for less than half of the shortfall, and the remainder is unexplained. The sample profile shows 6,000 or so clones; 70% to 85% of them were found once. Approximately 7.4% of the sample lies in the top ten. The sequencing sample was made of tumor tissue. The receptors stem from an adult with diffuse large B cell lymphoma.

The rearrangement uses TRBV6-1 and TRBJ2-5; possible D gene TRBD1, 5 bases. V lost 7 bases and J lost 2, with 11 bases in between. Germline CDR1 is MNHNS and CDR2 is SASEGT. CDR3 length: 13 amino acids. CDR3 loop: CASTKQVQETQYF. The CDR3 nucleotides read TGTGCCAGCACCAAACAGGTACAAGAGACCCAGTACTTC.

The rearrangement uses TRBV5-6 and TRBJ2-4; 9 nucleotides agree with TRBD1. V trimming: 1 base; J trimming: 6 bases; junction bases outside the gene matches: 8. Germline V lookup: CDR1 SGHDT, CDR2 YYEEEE. The CDR3 sequence is 16 residues long. CDR3 sequence reads: CASSLWGTGYRNIQYF. CDR3 DNA sequence: TGTGCCAGCAGCTTGTGGGGGACAGGGTATAGAAACATTCAGTACTTC.

This chain connects TRBV30 to TRBJ1-6, with 12 nucleotides matching TRBD1. Unmatched junction bases numbered 1, after V lost 1 base and J lost 9 bases. The CDR3 is 14 amino acids. Germline assignment: CDR1 GTSNPN and CDR2 SVGIG (reference sequence). For the CDR3, the DNA is TGTGCCTGGAGTGCGGGACAGGGGGCTTCACCCCTCCACTTT. Translated: CAWSAGQGASPLHF. The whole variable domain, remainder taken from reference TRBV30 and TRBJ1-6, is SQTIHQWPATLVQPVGSPLSLECTVEGTSNPNLYWYRQAAGRGLQLLFYSVGIGQISSEVPQNLSASRPQDRQFILSSKKLLLSDSGFYLCAWSAGQGASPLHFGNGTRLTVT.

This chain links TRBV5-1 with TRBJ2-2; a weak D match, TRBD1 (5 bases). V was shortened by 0 bases and J by 8 bases, with 14 bases between the two germline ends. CDR3 length: 15 residues. Germline assignment: CDR1 SGHRS and CDR2 YFSETQ. CDR3 DNA: TGCGCCAGCAGCTTGGAGTTCCAGGGCAAGGGGGAGCTGTTTTTT. Translation: CASSLEFQGKGELFF.

The chain employs TRBV18 and TRBJ2-1; D is perhaps TRBD1 (5 bases). The CDR3 loop spans 13 amino acids. The germline CDR1 and CDR2 sequences are KGHSH and LQKENI. Trimming removed 1 base at V and 5 bases at J, with 6 bases between. CDR3 nucleotides: TGTGCCAGCTCACCACAGGGGAACAATGAGCAGTTCTTC. Its protein product is CASSPQGNNEQFF. The full variable domain, rest sourced from reference TRBV18 and TRBJ2-1, is NAGVMQNPRHLVRRRGQEARLRCSPMKGHSHVYWYRQLPEEGLKFMVYLQKENIIDESGMPKERFSAEFPKEGPSILRIQQVVRGDSAAYFCASSPQGNNEQFFGPGTRLTVL.

The chain links TRBV13 to TRBJ2-3; D unclear. This CDR3 region has 14 residues. Germline V lookup: CDR1 PRHDT, CDR2 FYEKMQ (reference sequence). V lost 2 bases to trimming and J lost 2 bases, with 8 bases between them. The chain's CDR3 is CASSLTQLTDTQYF. The CDR3 DNA is TGTGCCAGCAGCTTAACACAGCTCACAGATACGCAGTATTTT.

Comments on this clone: The same CDR3 can be traced to other DNA sequences in this sample. J is TRBJ2-7 and V is TRBV27; TRBD1 is a possible D gene (6 bases). The CDR3 consists of 13 residues. Germline V CDR1 and CDR2: MNHEY, SMNVEV (reference sequence). With 3 bases removed from V and 4 bases from J, the gap between germline ends came to 10 bases. DNA for the CDR3: TGTGCCAGCAGTTTTAACAGGGCTTACGAGCAGTACTTC. This gives the protein CASSFNRAYEQYF.

This clone was observed once. V usage is TRBV7-2 and J usage is TRBJ2-7, with 9 bases lining up with TRBD2. The CDR3 runs 15 residues. The trim removed 0 bases at V and 3 bases at J, leaving 3 bases unmatched. Looked up from germline, CDR1 is SGHTA and CDR2 is FQGNSA. The DNA of the CDR3 is TGTGCCAGCAGCTTAGCGTCTAGCGGGGTCTACGAGCAGTACTTC. It translates to CASSLASSGVYEQYF.

V is TRBV11-2 and J is TRBJ2-2, with 8 bases aligning to TRBD1. Trimming took 3 bases from V and 4 from J; bases not matched to a gene: 13. The germline V gene encodes CDR1 SGHAT and CDR2 FQNNGV. There are 18 residues in the CDR3. The CDR3 reads CASSFRGGTGRITGELFF. CDR3 nucleotide sequence: TGTGCCAGCAGCTTTAGGGGCGGGACAGGTAGAATCACCGGGGAGCTGTTTTTT.

V usage is TRBV7-8 and J usage is TRBJ2-7, with TRBD2 matching 9 bases. CDR1 is SGHVS, CDR2 FQNEAQ, per germline. This CDR3 has 14 residues. Trimming at V came to 2 bases and at J to 7 bases, leaving 6 bases not matched to a gene. Here the CDR3 reads CASSLTAGGLEQYF. The CDR3 DNA sequence: TGTGCCAGCAGCTTAACGGCGGGGGGGCTTGAGCAGTACTTC.

V usage is TRBV7-6 and J usage is TRBJ2-1; 9 bases agree with TRBD2. The length of the CDR3 is 15 residues. V lost 1 base and J lost 10; bases outside the gene matches: 8. Per the germline V gene, CDR1 is SGHVS and CDR2 is FNYEAQ. The CDR3 nucleotides are TGTGCCAGCAGCTTAGGAGCGGGAGGCTTGGGGGAGCAGTTCTTC. Translating it yields CASSLGAGGLGEQFF.

The DNA for the CDR3 is TGTGCCAGTAGTAGGGCAGGTCTTTACAATGAGCAGTTCTTC. Residues: CASSRAGLYNEQFF. The rearrangement joins TRBV19 to TRBJ2-1; D is unclear. The CDR3 runs to 14 residues. V lost 4 bases and J lost 4, with 11 bases in between. CDR1 and CDR2 (germline): LNHDA, SQIVND (reference sequence).